These 2 T cell receptor beta chains originate from one sample sequenced in a study of tumor and adjacent non-tumor tissue in lung cancer. TCRbeta libraries were built with three rounds of nested PCR, modified from ARM-PCR. TCRdb reprocessed the multiplex PCR reads via MiXCR and lists one record per CDR3 protein. In the table there are tens of thousands of distinct CDR3 sequences, 60% to 75% of which are singletons. No cell sorting was done before RNA was extracted from the tissue. Sequencing input: lung tumor tissue. These receptors came from a man aged 60-69 years with non-small cell lung cancer.

Comment on this clonotype: At one end the junction does not follow the germline gene, possibly because of a read error. This chain joins TRBV7-2 and TRBJ2-5; D tentatively reads TRBD1 or TRBD2 (5 bases each). From germline, CDR1 is SGHTA and CDR2 FQGNSA. The CDR3 totals 14 residues. CDR3 in DNA: TGTGCCAGCAGCCCTGGGACGTACCAAGAGAGCCAGTACTTC. It translates to CASSPGTYQESQYF.

V and J are TRBV30 and TRBJ1-1, with D hard to call. The V gene lost 5 bases and the J gene lost 7 bases, with 8 bases spanning the gap. From germline, CDR1 is GTSNPN and CDR2 SVGIG (reference sequence). The CDR3 sequence is 10 residues long. The CDR3 loop is CAWGTNEAFF. CDR3 bases: TGTGCCTGGGGTACCAATGAAGCTTTCTTT.